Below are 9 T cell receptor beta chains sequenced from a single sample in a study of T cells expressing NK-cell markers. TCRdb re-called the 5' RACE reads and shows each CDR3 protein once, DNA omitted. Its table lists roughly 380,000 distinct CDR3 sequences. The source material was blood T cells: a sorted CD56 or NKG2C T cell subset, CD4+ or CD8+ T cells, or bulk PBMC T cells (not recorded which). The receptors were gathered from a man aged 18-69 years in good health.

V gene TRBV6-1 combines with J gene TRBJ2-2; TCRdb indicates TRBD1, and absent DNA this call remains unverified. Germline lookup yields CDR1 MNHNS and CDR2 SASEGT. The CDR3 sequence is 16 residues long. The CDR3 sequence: CASSEIGRTNTGELFF.

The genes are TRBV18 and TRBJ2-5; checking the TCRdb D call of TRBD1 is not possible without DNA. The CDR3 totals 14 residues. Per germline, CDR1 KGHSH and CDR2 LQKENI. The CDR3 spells CASSHGQGKETQYF.

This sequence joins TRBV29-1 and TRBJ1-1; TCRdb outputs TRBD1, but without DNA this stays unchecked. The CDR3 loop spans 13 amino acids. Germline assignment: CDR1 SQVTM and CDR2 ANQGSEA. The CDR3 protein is CSTIDRGLSEAFF.

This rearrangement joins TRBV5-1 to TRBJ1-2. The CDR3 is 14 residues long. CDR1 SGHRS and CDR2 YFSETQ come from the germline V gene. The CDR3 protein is CASSFGQGASGYTF. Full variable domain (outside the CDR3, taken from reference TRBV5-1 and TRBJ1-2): KAGVTQTPRYLIKTRGQQVTLSCSPISGHRSVSWYQQTPGQGLQFLFEYFSETQRNKGNFPGRFSGRQFSNSRSEMNVSTLELGDSALYLCASSFGQGASGYTFGSGTRLTVV.

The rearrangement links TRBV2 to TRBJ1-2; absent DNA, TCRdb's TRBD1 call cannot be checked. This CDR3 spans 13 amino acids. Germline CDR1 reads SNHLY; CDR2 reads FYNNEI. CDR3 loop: CASSIGSLYGYTF.

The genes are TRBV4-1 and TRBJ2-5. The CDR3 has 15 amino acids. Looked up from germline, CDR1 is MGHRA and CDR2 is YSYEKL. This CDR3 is CASSQGNKYQETQYF.

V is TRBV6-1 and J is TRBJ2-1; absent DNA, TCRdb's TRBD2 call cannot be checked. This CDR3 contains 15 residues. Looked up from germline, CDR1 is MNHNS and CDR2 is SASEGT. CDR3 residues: CASSSGTSVANEQFF.

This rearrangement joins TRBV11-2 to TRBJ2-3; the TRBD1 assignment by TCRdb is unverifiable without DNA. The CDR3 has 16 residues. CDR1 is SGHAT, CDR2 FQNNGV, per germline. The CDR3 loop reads CASTPREAASTDTQYF.

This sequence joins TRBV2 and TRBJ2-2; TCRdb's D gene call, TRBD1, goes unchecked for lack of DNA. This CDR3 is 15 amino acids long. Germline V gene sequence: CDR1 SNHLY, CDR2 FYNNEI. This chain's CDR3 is CASSGQGIGTGELFF. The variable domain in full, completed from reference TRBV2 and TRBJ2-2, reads EPEVTQTPSHQVTQMGQEVILRCVPISNHLYFYWYRQILGQKVEFLVSFYNNEISEKSEIFDDQFSVERPDGSNFTLKIRSTKLEDSAMYFCASSGQGIGTGELFFGEGSRLTVL.